This record looks at one T cell receptor (beta chain) sequence and its context. Its antigen is unknown. This specimen belongs to a study of response to subunit inactivated influenza vaccine. TCRdb called the RT-PCR reads again in MiXCR, with one record for every CDR3 protein. Among about 650,000 distinct CDR3 sequences, approximately 15% were seen once, and the ten largest hold approximately 10%. V lost 4 bases and J 3 bases, leaving 15 bases between the germline ends. Germline V gives CDR1 MNHNS, CDR2 SASEGT. This CDR3 has 15 amino acids. Study-wide results and caveats: Few new T cells, the authors suggested, are recruited by each seasonal influenza vaccination.

The gene calls are TRBV6-1 and TRBJ2-5, with D perhaps TRBD2 (5 bases). Sequences were derived from PBMCs from blood, sampled less than 13 days after vaccination. This sequence was found in a man aged 45-65 years who received an inactivated influenza vaccine. The CDR3 loop reads CASSGRGYGEETQYF. The CDR3 coding sequence is TGTGCCAGCAGTGGACGGGGATATGGAGAAGAGACCCAGTACTTC.